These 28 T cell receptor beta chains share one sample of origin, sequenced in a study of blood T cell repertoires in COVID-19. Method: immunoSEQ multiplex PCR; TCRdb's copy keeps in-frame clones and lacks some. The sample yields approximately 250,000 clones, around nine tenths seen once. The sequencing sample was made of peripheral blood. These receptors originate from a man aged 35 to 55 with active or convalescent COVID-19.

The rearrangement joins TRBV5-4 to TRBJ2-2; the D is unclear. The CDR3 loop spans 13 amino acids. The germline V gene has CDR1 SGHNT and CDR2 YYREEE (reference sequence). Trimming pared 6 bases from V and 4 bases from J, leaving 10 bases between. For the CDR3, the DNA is TGTGCCAGCATGCTGGTCGGCACCGGGGAGCTGTTTTTT. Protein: CASMLVGTGELFF.

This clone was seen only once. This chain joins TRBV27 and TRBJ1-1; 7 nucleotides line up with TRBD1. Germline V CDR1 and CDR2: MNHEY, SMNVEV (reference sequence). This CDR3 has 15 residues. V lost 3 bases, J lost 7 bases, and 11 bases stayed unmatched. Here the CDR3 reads CASSFIGTGEDEAFF. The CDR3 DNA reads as TGTGCCAGCAGTTTCATAGGAACAGGGGAGGATGAAGCTTTCTTT.

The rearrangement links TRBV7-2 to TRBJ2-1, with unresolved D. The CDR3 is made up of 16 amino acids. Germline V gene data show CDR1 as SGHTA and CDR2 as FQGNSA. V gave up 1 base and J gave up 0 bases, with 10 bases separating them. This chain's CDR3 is CASSLVRSSSYNEQFF. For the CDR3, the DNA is TGTGCCAGCAGCTTAGTACGGTCAAGCTCCTACAATGAGCAGTTCTTC.

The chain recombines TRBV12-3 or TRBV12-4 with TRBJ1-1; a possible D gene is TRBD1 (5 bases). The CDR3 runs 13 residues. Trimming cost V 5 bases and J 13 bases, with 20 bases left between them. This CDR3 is CASSPSTGGWGFF. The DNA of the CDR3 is TGTGCCAGCAGTCCGTCGACGGGGGGTTGGGGTTTCTTT.

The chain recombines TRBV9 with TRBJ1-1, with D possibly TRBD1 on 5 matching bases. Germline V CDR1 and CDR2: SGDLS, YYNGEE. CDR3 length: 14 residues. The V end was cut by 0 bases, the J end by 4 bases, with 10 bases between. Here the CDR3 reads CASSVAAGFTEAFF. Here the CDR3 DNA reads TGTGCCAGCAGCGTAGCAGCAGGGTTCACTGAAGCTTTCTTT.

The CDR3 loop is CASSPTDRGEFQPQHF. The CDR3 DNA is TGTGCCAGTAGTCCCACGGACAGGGGCGAATTTCAGCCCCAGCATTTT. V gene TRBV19 combines with J gene TRBJ1-5, with TRBD1 identical over 9 bases. CDR3 size: 16 residues. The V gene end was trimmed by 5 bases and the J gene end by 6 bases; junction bases not matched to a gene: 11. Germline values: CDR1 LNHDA, CDR2 SQIVND (reference sequence).

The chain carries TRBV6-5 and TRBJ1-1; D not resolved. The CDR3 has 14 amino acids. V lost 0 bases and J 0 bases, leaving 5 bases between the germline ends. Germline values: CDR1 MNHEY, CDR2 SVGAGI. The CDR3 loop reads CASSYSRVNTEAFF. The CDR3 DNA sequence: TGTGCCAGCAGTTACTCGAGGGTGAACACTGAAGCTTTCTTT.

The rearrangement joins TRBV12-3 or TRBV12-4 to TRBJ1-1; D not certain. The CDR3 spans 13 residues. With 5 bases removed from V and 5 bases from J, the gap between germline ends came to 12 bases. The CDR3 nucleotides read TGTGCCAGCAGTGGCCCATCGGGGACTGAAGCTTTCTTT. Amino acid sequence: CASSGPSGTEAFF.

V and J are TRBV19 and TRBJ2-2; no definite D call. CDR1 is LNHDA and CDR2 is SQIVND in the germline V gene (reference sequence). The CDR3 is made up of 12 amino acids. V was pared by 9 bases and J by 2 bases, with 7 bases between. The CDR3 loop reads CASPTNTGELFF. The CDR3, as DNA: TGTGCCAGCCCAACTAACACCGGGGAGCTGTTTTTT.

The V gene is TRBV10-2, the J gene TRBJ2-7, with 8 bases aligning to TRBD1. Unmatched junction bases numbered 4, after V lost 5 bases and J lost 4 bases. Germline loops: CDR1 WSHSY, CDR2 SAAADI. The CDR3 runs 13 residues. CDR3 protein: CASSPDRGYEQYF. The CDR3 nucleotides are TGCGCCAGCAGTCCCGACAGGGGATACGAGCAGTACTTC.

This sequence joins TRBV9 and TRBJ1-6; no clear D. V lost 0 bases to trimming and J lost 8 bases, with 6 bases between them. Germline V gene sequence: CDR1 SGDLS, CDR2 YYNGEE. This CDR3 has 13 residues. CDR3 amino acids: CASSVESDSPLHF. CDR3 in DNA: TGTGCCAGCAGCGTAGAGAGTGATTCACCCCTCCACTTT.

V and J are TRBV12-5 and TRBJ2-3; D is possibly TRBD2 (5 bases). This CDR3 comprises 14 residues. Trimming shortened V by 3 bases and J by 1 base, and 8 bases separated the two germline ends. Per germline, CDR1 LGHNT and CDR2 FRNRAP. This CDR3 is CASGFLGGTDTQYF. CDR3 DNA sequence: TGTGCTAGTGGTTTCCTCGGGGGCACAGATACGCAGTATTTT.

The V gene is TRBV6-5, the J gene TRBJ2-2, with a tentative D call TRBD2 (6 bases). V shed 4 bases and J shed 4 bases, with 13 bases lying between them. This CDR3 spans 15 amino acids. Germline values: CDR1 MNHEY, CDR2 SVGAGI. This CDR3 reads CASSWGVLGTGELFF. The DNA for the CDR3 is TGTGCCAGCAGTTGGGGGGTTTTGGGCACCGGGGAGCTGTTTTTT.

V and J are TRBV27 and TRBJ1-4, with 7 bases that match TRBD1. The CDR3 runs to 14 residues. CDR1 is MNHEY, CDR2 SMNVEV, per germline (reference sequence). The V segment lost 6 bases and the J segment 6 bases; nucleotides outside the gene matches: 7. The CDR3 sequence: CASRPGQWDEKLFF. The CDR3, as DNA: TGTGCCAGCAGGCCGGGACAGTGGGATGAAAAACTGTTTTTT. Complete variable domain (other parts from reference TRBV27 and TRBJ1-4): EAQVTQNPRYLITVTGKKLTVTCSQNMNHEYMSWYRQDPGLGLRQIYYSMNVEVTDKGDVPEGYKVSRKEKRNFPLILESPSPNQTSLYFCASRPGQWDEKLFFGSGTQLSVL.

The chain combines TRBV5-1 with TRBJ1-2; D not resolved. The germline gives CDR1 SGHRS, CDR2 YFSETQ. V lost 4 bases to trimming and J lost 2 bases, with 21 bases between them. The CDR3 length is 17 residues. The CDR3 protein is CASSLRGNPDENYGYTF. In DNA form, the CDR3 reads TGCGCCAGCAGCCTCCGGGGAAACCCCGACGAGAACTATGGCTACACCTTC.

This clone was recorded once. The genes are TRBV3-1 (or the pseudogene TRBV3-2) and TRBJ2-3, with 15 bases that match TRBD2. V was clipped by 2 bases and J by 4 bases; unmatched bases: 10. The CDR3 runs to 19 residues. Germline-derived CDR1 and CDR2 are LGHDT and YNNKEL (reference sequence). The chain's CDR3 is CASSQRGLAGGRAPDTQYF. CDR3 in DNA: TGTGCCAGCAGCCAACGGGGACTAGCGGGGGGTCGGGCCCCAGATACGCAGTATTTT.

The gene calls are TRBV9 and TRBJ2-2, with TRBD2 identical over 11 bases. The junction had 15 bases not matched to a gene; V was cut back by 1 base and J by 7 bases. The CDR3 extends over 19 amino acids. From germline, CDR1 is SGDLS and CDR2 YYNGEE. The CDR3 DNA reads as TGTGCCAGCAGCGTACTAACTAGCGGGAGAGGAATATCCGGCGGGGAGCTGTTTTTT. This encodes CASSVLTSGRGISGGELFF.

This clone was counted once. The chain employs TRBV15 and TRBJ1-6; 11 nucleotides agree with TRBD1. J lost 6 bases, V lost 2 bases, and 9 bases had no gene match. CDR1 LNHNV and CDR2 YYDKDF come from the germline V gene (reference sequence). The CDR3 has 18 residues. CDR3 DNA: TGTGCCACCAGCAGACCCCACGTAGGGACAGGGGGTAATTCACCCCTCCACTTT. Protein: CATSRPHVGTGGNSPLHF.

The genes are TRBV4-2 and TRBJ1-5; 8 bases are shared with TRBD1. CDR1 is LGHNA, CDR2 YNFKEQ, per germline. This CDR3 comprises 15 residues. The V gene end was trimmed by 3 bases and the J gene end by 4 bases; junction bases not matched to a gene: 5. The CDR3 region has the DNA TGTGCCAGCAGCCATGGACAGGGTCTAAATCAGCCCCAGCATTTT. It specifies CASSHGQGLNQPQHF.

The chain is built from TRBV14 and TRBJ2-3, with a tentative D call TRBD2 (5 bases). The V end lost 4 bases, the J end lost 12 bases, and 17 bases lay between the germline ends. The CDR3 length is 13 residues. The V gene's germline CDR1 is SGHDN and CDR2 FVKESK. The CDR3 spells CASSPRTATLQYF. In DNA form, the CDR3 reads TGTGCCAGCAGCCCTCGGACTGCCACACTCCAGTATTTT.

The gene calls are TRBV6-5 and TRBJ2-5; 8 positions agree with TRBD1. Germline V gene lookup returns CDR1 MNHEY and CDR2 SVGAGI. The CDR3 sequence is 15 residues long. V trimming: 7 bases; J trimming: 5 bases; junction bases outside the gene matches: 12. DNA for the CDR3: TGTGCCAGCACCGTCGGACAGGGAGTCCGGGAGACCCAGTACTTC. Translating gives CASTVGQGVRETQYF.

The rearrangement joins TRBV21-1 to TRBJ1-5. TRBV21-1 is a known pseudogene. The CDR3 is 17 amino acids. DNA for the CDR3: TGTGCCAGCAGCAATATGCTTGTAGTCGGGGGGTGGTATCCCCAGCATTTT. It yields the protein CASSNMLVVGGWYPQHF.

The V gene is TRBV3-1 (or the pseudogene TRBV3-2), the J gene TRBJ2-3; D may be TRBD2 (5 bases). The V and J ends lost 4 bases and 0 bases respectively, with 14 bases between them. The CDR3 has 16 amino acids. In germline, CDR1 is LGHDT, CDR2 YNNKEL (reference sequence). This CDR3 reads CASSPSGGWSTDTQYF. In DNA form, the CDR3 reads TGTGCCAGCAGCCCGTCCGGCGGGTGGAGCACAGATACGCAGTATTTT.

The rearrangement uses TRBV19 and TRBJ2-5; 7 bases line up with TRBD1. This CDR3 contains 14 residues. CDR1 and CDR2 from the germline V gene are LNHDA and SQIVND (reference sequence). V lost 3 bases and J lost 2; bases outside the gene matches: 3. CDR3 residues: CASSMTGIQETQYF. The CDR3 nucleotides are TGTGCCAGTAGTATGACAGGGATTCAAGAGACCCAGTACTTC.

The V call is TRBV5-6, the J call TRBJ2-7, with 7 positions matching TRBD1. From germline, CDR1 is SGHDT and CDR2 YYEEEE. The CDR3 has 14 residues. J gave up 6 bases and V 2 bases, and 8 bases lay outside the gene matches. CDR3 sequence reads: CASSFLQGIGEQYF. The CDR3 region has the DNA TGTGCCAGCAGCTTTTTACAGGGGATTGGCGAGCAGTACTTC.

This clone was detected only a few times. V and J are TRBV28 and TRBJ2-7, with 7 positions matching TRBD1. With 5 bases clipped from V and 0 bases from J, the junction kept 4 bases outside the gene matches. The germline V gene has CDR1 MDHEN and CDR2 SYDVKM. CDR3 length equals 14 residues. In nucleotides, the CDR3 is TGTGCCAGCAGTCAGACAGGGAGCTCCTACGAGCAGTACTTC. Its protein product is CASSQTGSSYEQYF.

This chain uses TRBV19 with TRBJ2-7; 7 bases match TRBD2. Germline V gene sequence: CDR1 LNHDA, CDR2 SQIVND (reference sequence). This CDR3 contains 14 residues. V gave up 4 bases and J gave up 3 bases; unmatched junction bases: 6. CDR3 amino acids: CASSTRLAYYEQYF. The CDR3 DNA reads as TGTGCCAGTAGTACCCGACTAGCTTACTACGAGCAGTACTTC.

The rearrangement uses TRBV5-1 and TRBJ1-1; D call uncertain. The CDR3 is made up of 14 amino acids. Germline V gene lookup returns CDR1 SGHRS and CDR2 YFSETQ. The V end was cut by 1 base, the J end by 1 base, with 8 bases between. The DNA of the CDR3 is TGCGCCAGCAGCTTGACCACACAGAACACTGAAGCTTTCTTT. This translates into CASSLTTQNTEAFF.